This T cell receptor (beta chain) was sequenced in a study of T cells after yellow fever vaccination. Overall study results and limits: Booster sampling recovered most clones from primary vaccination (96% CD4, 88% CD8). Peaking on day 5 versus 15, the secondary response was faster but weaker.

This CDR3 has 18 residues. Losses at the gene ends were 4 bases for V and 0 bases for J; bases not matched to a gene: 7. CDR1 MNHEY and CDR2 SVGAGI come from the germline V gene. TCRdb used MiXCR to reprocess the 5' RACE reads, holding one entry per CDR3 protein. The sample has almost 600,000 distinct CDR3 sequences, 13% seen once. Comments on this clonotype: Its antigen is not known.

This chain links TRBV6-5 with TRBJ2-2; 11 bases fit TRBD2. This clonotype was obtained from a man under 40 who received the YFV17D yellow fever vaccine. The sample was PBMCs, taken on the day of the yellow fever booster vaccination. The CDR3 coding sequence is TGTGCCAGCAGTTCCCAGACTAGCGGGGTACCGAACACCGGGGAGCTGTTTTTT. It codes for CASSSQTSGVPNTGELFF.